The rows below give T cell receptor beta chains drawn from one sample of a study of cytomegalovirus exposure and HLA in healthy donors. Sequencing used immunoSEQ multiplex PCR; TCRdb keeps in-frame clones, though not all of them. The data hold 85,000 to 95,000 clones, with approximately 7.6% observed a single time. The material sequenced was PBMCs. The source is a man aged 45-65 years in good health and CMV-seronegative. CDR3s include the opening cysteine and the closing phenylalanine or tryptophan. Fields, in order: J gene, V gene, CDR3 protein.

j_call: TRBJ1-2; v_call: TRBV4-2; cdr3_aa: CASSQAPGQGGGGYTF
j_call: TRBJ2-7; v_call: TRBV6-6; cdr3_aa: CASSYPSRAYEQYF
j_call: TRBJ2-2; v_call: TRBV7-2; cdr3_aa: CASSPAGVGLAGGPGELFF
j_call: TRBJ1-3; v_call: TRBV18; cdr3_aa: CASSLRPGQGGGNTIYF
j_call: TRBJ2-7; v_call: TRBV6-5; cdr3_aa: CASRRQGANEQYF
j_call: TRBJ2-7; v_call: TRBV7-9; cdr3_aa: CASSSLGTSYEQYF
j_call: TRBJ2-7; v_call: TRBV9; cdr3_aa: CASSVGGGSPYEQYF
j_call: TRBJ2-3; v_call: TRBV11-2; cdr3_aa: CASSSPTVRTQYF
j_call: TRBJ2-4; v_call: TRBV19; cdr3_aa: CASSTDRQGRRGNIQYF
j_call: TRBJ1-6; v_call: TRBV4-1; cdr3_aa: CASSQAGQGIGYNSPLHF
j_call: TRBJ2-2; v_call: TRBV6-6; cdr3_aa: CASSLRGSGELFF
j_call: TRBJ2-1; v_call: TRBV7-9; cdr3_aa: CASSLALAGFYNEQFF
j_call: TRBJ2-3; v_call: TRBV28; cdr3_aa: CASSLGGNKDTQYF
j_call: TRBJ2-1; v_call: TRBV6-1; cdr3_aa: CASSGLRGNEQFF
j_call: TRBJ2-2; v_call: TRBV4-2; cdr3_aa: CASSQADVAGGPGGELFF
j_call: TRBJ2-7; v_call: TRBV28; cdr3_aa: CASSLTGAYEQYF
j_call: TRBJ2-7; v_call: TRBV18; cdr3_aa: CASSPGQDYEQYF